The source of this T cell receptor beta chain is a study of CD8 T cells in Susac syndrome. CDR3 size: 20 residues. The RNA input was roughly 0.45 to 1 ug, and it was reverse transcribed with random hexamers. The authors amplified TCR beta CDR3 across 54 Vbeta and 13 Jbeta using immunoSEQ multiplex PCR. TCRdb analysed the immunoSEQ multiplex PCR reads with MiXCR anew, one entry per CDR3 protein. The sample consists of 15,000 to 20,000 distinct CDR3 sequences, roughly 95% of them appearing once. Broader study findings: The authors acknowledged that their TCR sequencing and HLA analysis involved a relatively small number of individuals.

A word on this clonotype: The antigen is undetermined.

The sequenced sample consisted of CD8+ T cells from PBMCs. The chain combines TRBV21-1 with TRBJ2-3; the table's D call, TRBD1, was not checked against the DNA. TRBV21-1 is a pseudogene segment. The TCR sequence derives from a human donor in good health. The CDR3 nucleotides read TGTGCCAGCAGCAAAGGGACAGGGAAACTATCTATAACCTTCACAGATACGCAGTATTTT. Translation: CASSKGTGKLSITFTDTQYF.